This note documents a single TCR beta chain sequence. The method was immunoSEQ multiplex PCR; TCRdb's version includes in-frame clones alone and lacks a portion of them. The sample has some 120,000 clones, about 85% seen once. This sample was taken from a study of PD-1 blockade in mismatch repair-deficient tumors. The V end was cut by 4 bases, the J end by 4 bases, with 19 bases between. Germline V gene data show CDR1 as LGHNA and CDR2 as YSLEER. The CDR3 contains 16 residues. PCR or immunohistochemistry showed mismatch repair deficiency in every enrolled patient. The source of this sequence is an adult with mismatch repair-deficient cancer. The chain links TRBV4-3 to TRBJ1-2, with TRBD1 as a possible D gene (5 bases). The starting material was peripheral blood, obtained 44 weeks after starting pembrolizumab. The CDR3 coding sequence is TGCGCCAGCAGCCGAGAGGGTGACAGTGGCAGCTATGGCTACACCTTC. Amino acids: CASSREGDSGSYGYTF.